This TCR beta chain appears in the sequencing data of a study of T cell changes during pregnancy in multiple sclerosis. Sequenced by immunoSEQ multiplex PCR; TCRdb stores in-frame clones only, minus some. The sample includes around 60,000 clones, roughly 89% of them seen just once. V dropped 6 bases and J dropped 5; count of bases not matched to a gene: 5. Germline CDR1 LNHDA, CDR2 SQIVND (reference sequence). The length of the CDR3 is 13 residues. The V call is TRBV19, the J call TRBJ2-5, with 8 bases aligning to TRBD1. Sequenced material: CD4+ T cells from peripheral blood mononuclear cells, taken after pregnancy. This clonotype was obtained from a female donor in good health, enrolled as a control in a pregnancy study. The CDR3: CASRRTGGETQYF. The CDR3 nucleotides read TGTGCCAGTAGGCGAACAGGGGGTGAGACCCAGTACTTC.